These 30 T cell receptor beta chains came from one sample sequenced in a study of cytotoxic CD8 clonotypes in ibrutinib-treated CLL. Produced via immunoSEQ multiplex PCR; TCRdb's table is partial and in-frame only. The sample lists around 250,000 clones, 60% to 75% occurring once. The input for sequencing was PBMCs, taken after 24 months of ibrutinib treatment. These receptors all stem from a human donor with chronic lymphocytic leukemia.

This chain connects TRBV10-2 to TRBJ1-1; TRBD1 is a possible D gene (6 bases). This CDR3 contains 13 residues. Trimming stripped 6 bases from V and 4 bases from J, with 12 bases between. The V gene's germline CDR1 is WSHSY and CDR2 SAAADI. The CDR3 protein is CASRQGRGTEAFF. In DNA form, the CDR3 reads TGCGCCAGCAGACAGGGCCGGGGCACTGAAGCTTTCTTT.

This chain joins TRBV27 and TRBJ2-1, with TRBD2 matching over 14 bases. Germline V CDR1 and CDR2: MNHEY, SMNVEV (reference sequence). J gave up 10 bases and V 4 bases, and 12 bases lay outside the gene matches. The CDR3 loop spans 17 amino acids. The CDR3 nucleotides read TGTGCCAGCAGTTCGGGACTAGCGGGAGCTCCTACAATGGAGCAGTTCTTC. Translated, it gives CASSSGLAGAPTMEQFF.

This clone came up a few times. V usage is TRBV6-1 and J usage is TRBJ1-2; D may be TRBD1 (6 bases). Trimming cost V 6 bases and J 5 bases, with 7 bases left between them. From germline, CDR1 is MNHNS and CDR2 SASEGT. This CDR3 region has 11 residues. CDR3 bases: TGTGCCAGCAGACAGGGTTATGGCTACACCTTC. Its translation is CASRQGYGYTF.

This chain joins TRBV6-5 and TRBJ1-1; D is unclear. Deletions cut 6 bases from V and 0 bases from J, with 14 bases between. Germline V gene sequence: CDR1 MNHEY, CDR2 SVGAGI. The CDR3 has 15 residues. The CDR3 sequence is CASRPAHEMNTEAFF. The CDR3 DNA sequence: TGTGCCAGCAGACCAGCGCACGAGATGAACACTGAAGCTTTCTTT.

The chain carries TRBV4-1 and TRBJ2-7; weak D call: TRBD2 (5 bases). Germline V gene lookup returns CDR1 MGHRA and CDR2 YSYEKL. CDR3 size: 15 residues. V lost 6 bases, J lost 3 bases, and 18 bases lay in between. In DNA form, the CDR3 reads TGCGCCAGCAGTTCCTCTCCGGGAAACTTCTACGAGCAGTACTTC. It yields the protein CASSSSPGNFYEQYF.

On this clone: Other DNA sequences from this sample encode an identical CDR3 as well. The rearrangement uses TRBV4-2 and TRBJ2-7, with a possible D match to TRBD2 (7 bases). Trimming stripped 4 bases from V and 5 bases from J, with 21 bases between. From germline, CDR1 is LGHNA and CDR2 YNFKEQ. The CDR3 contains 16 residues. CDR3 DNA: TGTGCCAGCAGCCCGTTACCGGGGGGCTTGGGTGACGAGCAGTACTTC. This codes for CASSPLPGGLGDEQYF.

As DNA, the CDR3 is TGCGCCAGCAGCGGCGAGGGAGTACGCTATGGCTACACCTTC. Its protein is CASSGEGVRYGYTF. V is TRBV5-1 and J is TRBJ1-2; D unclear. The germline CDR1 and CDR2 sequences are SGHRS and YFSETQ. V lost 4 bases and J 4 bases, leaving 14 bases between the germline ends. The CDR3 loop spans 14 amino acids.

The chain carries TRBV6-6 and TRBJ2-3, with D unclear. Germline lookup yields CDR1 MNHNY and CDR2 SVGAGI (reference sequence). This CDR3 has 13 amino acids. V was trimmed by 2 bases and J by 4 bases, leaving 7 bases between them. The CDR3 DNA reads TGTGCCAGCAGTTACACGAGAGCAGATACGCAGTATTTT. Translated: CASSYTRADTQYF.

There are a few counts of this clone. Additional DNA sequences in this sample encode the identical CDR3. This sequence joins TRBV28 and TRBJ2-5; D remains ambiguous. Germline CDR1 is MDHEN and CDR2 is SYDVKM. V was pared by 2 bases and J by 2 bases, with 3 bases between. CDR3 length: 12 residues. Here the CDR3 reads CASSLRQETQYF. The DNA of the CDR3 is TGTGCCAGCAGTTTACGTCAAGAGACCCAGTACTTC.

The rearrangement uses TRBV6-6 and TRBJ2-5, with D possibly being TRBD1 or TRBD2 (5 bases each). The V gene's germline CDR1 is MNHNY and CDR2 SVGAGI (reference sequence). The CDR3 totals 12 residues. With 4 bases removed from V and 10 bases from J, the gap between germline ends came to 13 bases. The CDR3 spells CASSSIVGGQYF. The CDR3 bases are TGTGCCAGCAGTTCGATAGTTGGGGGCCAGTACTTC.

The gene calls are TRBV2 and TRBJ1-2; D remains unclear. This CDR3 has 13 residues. Trimming stripped 6 bases from V and 2 bases from J, with 10 bases between. Germline V gene data show CDR1 as SNHLY and CDR2 as FYNNEI. Here the CDR3 DNA reads TGTGCCAGCAGCAAGGAGGAGAACTATGGCTACACCTTC. The encoded protein is CASSKEENYGYTF.

This clone was detected only a few times. The chain carries TRBV27 and TRBJ2-5; the match to TRBD2 covers 7 bases. CDR1 MNHEY and CDR2 SMNVEV come from the germline V gene (reference sequence). CDR3 length equals 14 residues. V lost 1 base to trimming and J lost 5 bases; unmatched junction nucleotides: 4. The CDR3 DNA is TGTGCCAGCAGTTTATTAAGGGGAGGGGAGACCCAGTACTTC. Protein product: CASSLLRGGETQYF.

The genes are TRBV2 and TRBJ2-7; 9 bases line up with TRBD2. V trimming: 9 bases; J trimming: 6 bases; junction bases outside the gene matches: 3. The CDR3 consists of 11 residues. The germline gives CDR1 SNHLY, CDR2 FYNNEI. CDR3: CARGTSFEQYF. The CDR3 coding sequence is TGTGCCAGGGGGACTAGCTTCGAGCAGTACTTC. Looking up the rest from reference TRBV2 and TRBJ2-7 gives the full variable domain: EPEVTQTPSHQVTQMGQEVILRCVPISNHLYFYWYRQILGQKVEFLVSFYNNEISEKSEIFDDQFSVERPDGSNFTLKIRSTKLEDSAMYFCARGTSFEQYFGPGTRLTVT.

This rearrangement joins TRBV28 to TRBJ1-1, with D unresolved. Looked up from germline, CDR1 is MDHEN and CDR2 is SYDVKM. The V end was cut by 6 bases, the J end by 5 bases, with 19 bases between. The CDR3 is 15 residues long. The CDR3 reads CASSGALGMQTEAFF. The CDR3 region has the DNA TGTGCCAGCAGCGGCGCCCTAGGGATGCAGACTGAAGCTTTCTTT.

This clone was observed once. The rearrangement joins TRBV4-1 to TRBJ2-3, with D perhaps assigned TRBD1 or TRBD2 (5 bases each). The CDR3 is 13 amino acids. The ends were cut back, 0 bases at V and 6 bases at J, with 7 bases in the middle. Looked up from germline, CDR1 is MGHRA and CDR2 is YSYEKL. The CDR3 nucleotides read TGCGCCAGCAGCCAAGATCGGGACGATACGCAGTATTTT. It specifies CASSQDRDDTQYF.

There are a few counts of this clone. The gene calls are TRBV6-5 and TRBJ1-1; no firm D call. CDR1 is MNHEY and CDR2 is SVGAGI in the germline V gene. Trimming cost V 2 bases and J 8 bases, with 9 bases left between them. This CDR3 is built from 12 residues. The CDR3 nucleotides are TGTGCCAGCAGTTACGGCATGGGGGAAGCTTTCTTT. Translation: CASSYGMGEAFF.

The gene calls are TRBV6-4 and TRBJ2-7; D gene unclear. Germline V gene data show CDR1 as MRHNA and CDR2 as SNTAGT. The CDR3 runs 14 residues. Trimming shortened V by 5 bases and J by 1 base, and 12 bases separated the two germline ends. CDR3 protein: CASSIPSGSYEQYF. The DNA for the CDR3 is TGTGCCAGCAGTATCCCGAGTGGATCCTACGAGCAGTACTTC.

This chain links TRBV9 with TRBJ1-4; D is ambiguous. V dropped 4 bases and J dropped 7 bases, with 11 bases sitting between them. The CDR3 covers 13 residues. Germline CDR1 reads SGDLS; CDR2 reads YYNGEE. The CDR3 DNA sequence: TGTGCCAGCAGCCCGGACTCCGGTGAAAAACTGTTTTTT. It specifies CASSPDSGEKLFF.

CDR3 coding DNA: TGTGCCTGGAGCTTGGGTGGTGGCAATCAGCCCCAGCATTTT. It specifies CAWSLGGGNQPQHF. The chain carries TRBV30 and TRBJ1-5; D is undetermined. Trimming took 3 bases from V and 2 from J, leaving 11 bases between them. This CDR3 spans 14 amino acids. Looked up from germline, CDR1 is GTSNPN and CDR2 is SVGIG (reference sequence).

V and J are TRBV7-9 and TRBJ2-7; D gene uncertain. CDR3 length: 13 residues. V was shortened by 8 bases and J by 1 base, with 12 bases between the two germline ends. CDR1 is SEHNR, CDR2 FQNEAQ, per germline (reference sequence). The CDR3 region is CASGRTASYEQYF. The CDR3 bases are TGTGCCAGCGGCAGGACGGCTTCCTACGAGCAGTACTTC.

The chain combines TRBV28 with TRBJ2-7; no clear D gene. The V and J ends lost 8 bases and 0 bases respectively, with 8 bases between them. Germline V gene data show CDR1 as MDHEN and CDR2 as SYDVKM. The CDR3 extends over 12 amino acids. The CDR3 bases are TGTGCCAGCTTTTCAAGCTCCTACGAGCAGTACTTC. This sequence encodes CASFSSSYEQYF.

The CDR3 coding sequence is TGTGCCAGCAGTTCCAACACTGAAGCTTTCTTT. This encodes CASSSNTEAFF. V is TRBV6-6 and J is TRBJ1-1, with D uncertain. V shed 4 bases and J shed 2 bases, with 2 bases lying between them. The CDR3 runs to 11 residues. The germline V gene has CDR1 MNHNY and CDR2 SVGAGI (reference sequence).

As DNA, the CDR3 is TGTGCCAGCAGCTTAAGGGGGATCACAGATACGCAGTATTTT. Protein: CASSLRGITDTQYF. The rearrangement uses TRBV7-2 and TRBJ2-3, with D perhaps matching TRBD1 (6 bases). CDR3 size: 14 residues. With 2 bases removed from V and 2 bases from J, the gap between germline ends came to 8 bases. Germline V gene sequence: CDR1 SGHTA, CDR2 FQGNSA.

The DNA for the CDR3 is TGTGCCAGCAGTGAGGAGAGGACACGGAAAACCTACGAGCAGTACTTC. It codes for CASSEERTRKTYEQYF. The genes are TRBV25-1 and TRBJ2-7; a possible D gene is TRBD1 (5 bases). CDR1 and CDR2 from the germline V gene are MGHDK and SYGVNS. This CDR3 has 16 residues. Trimming removed 3 bases at V and 2 bases at J, with 17 bases between.

The rearrangement links TRBV5-6 to TRBJ2-7; 11 bases are shared with TRBD2. The CDR3 runs 15 residues. V lost 5 bases, J lost 2 bases, and 6 bases stayed unmatched. Germline lookup yields CDR1 SGHDT and CDR2 YYEEEE. The CDR3 spells CASRMGTSGTYEQYF. The CDR3 coding sequence is TGTGCCAGCAGGATGGGGACTAGCGGTACCTACGAGCAGTACTTC.

The chain is built from TRBV9 and TRBJ2-7; D tentatively fits TRBD1 or TRBD2 (6 bases each). Trimming took off 3 bases at V and 4 bases at J, with 17 bases between the two ends. Per germline, CDR1 SGDLS and CDR2 YYNGEE. The CDR3 has 15 amino acids. The DNA for the CDR3 is TGTGCCAGCAGCGGTGCGGGACAACCTCCATACGAGCAGTACTTC. Amino acid sequence: CASSGAGQPPYEQYF.

This chain links TRBV10-1 with TRBJ2-2; weak D call: TRBD1 (6 bases). The CDR3 consists of 13 residues. Germline V gives CDR1 WNHNN, CDR2 SYGVQD (reference sequence). The V end lost 6 bases, the J end lost 4 bases, and 9 bases lay between the germline ends. This chain's CDR3 is CASRGQRTGELFF. CDR3 in DNA: TGCGCCAGCAGAGGACAGCGCACCGGGGAGCTGTTTTTT.

The CDR3 nucleotides are TGTGCCATCAGCTCGGAAGGACTAGCGGGAGTCTATGAGCAGTTCTTC. Protein sequence: CAISSEGLAGVYEQFF. J is TRBJ2-1 and V is TRBV10-3; 13 bases are shared with TRBD2. This CDR3 comprises 16 residues. The J segment lost 8 bases and the V segment lost 6 bases, leaving 10 bases of the junction unmatched. Germline CDR1 reads ENHRY; CDR2 reads SYGVKD.

This chain joins TRBV28 and TRBJ1-5; no clear D gene. The V gene lost 7 bases and the J gene lost 5 bases, with 9 bases spanning the gap. Germline V lookup: CDR1 MDHEN, CDR2 SYDVKM. This CDR3 region has 12 residues. The CDR3 protein is CASTVTDQPQHF. CDR3 bases: TGTGCCAGCACTGTCACCGATCAGCCCCAGCATTTT. Full variable domain (rest looked up from reference TRBV28 and TRBJ1-5): DVKVTQSSRYLVKRTGEKVFLECVQDMDHENMFWYRQDPGLGLRLIYFSYDVKMKEKGDIPEGYSVSREKKERFSLILESASTNQTSMYLCASTVTDQPQHFGDGTRLSIL.

Written as DNA, the CDR3 is TGTGCCACTCAGGCGGACAGGGGGATGTACGAGCAGTACTTC. Translating gives CATQADRGMYEQYF. The V gene is TRBV15, the J gene TRBJ2-7; TRBD1 aligns across 10 bases. J was trimmed by 4 bases and V by 9 bases; bases with no gene match: 9. There are 14 residues in the CDR3. The germline gives CDR1 LNHNV, CDR2 YYDKDF (reference sequence).